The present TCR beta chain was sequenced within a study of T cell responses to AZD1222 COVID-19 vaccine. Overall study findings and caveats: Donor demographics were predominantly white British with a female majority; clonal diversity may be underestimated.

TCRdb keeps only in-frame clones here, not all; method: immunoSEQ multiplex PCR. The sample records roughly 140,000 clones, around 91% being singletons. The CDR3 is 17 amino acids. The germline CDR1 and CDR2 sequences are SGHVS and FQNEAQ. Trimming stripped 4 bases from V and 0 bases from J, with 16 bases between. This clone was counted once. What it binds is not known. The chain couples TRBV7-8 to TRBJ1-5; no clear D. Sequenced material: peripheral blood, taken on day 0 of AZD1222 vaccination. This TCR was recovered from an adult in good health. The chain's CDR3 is CASSSFARGYSNQPQHF. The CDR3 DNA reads TGTGCCAGCAGCTCTTTTGCGCGTGGGTATAGCAATCAGCCCCAGCATTTT.